A selection of T cell receptor beta chains follows, all from one sample in a study of T-cell reconstitution after alpha-beta-depleted transplantation in children. TCRdb fed the PCR reads into MiXCR, producing one record per CDR3 protein. This table has some 550,000 distinct CDR3 sequences, around 18% appearing once. Sample: PBMCs from the stem cell graft donor, taken from the stem cell graft. The receptors come from a human donor who donated a stem cell graft to a child with acute lymphoblastic leukemia. Both conserved end residues are part of each CDR3. D genes are given only for firm matches. Clone sizes are given selectively: once, few, many, or a class where the clone is expanded.

CDR3aa	CDR3nt	j_gene	v_gene	abundance	d_gene
CSANAEGLGLGEQYF	TGCAGTGCAAATGCTGAAGGACTCGGATTAGGCGAGCAGTACTTC	TRBJ2-7	TRBV20-1	few	NA
CASSVRQGDTQYF	TGCGCCAGCAGCGTTCGACAGGGAGATACGCAGTATTTT	TRBJ2-3	TRBV4-1	few	TRBD1
CASKTPVPGEKLFF	TGTGCCTCTAAAACCCCAGTCCCGGGCGAAAAACTGTTTTTT	TRBJ1-4	TRBV6-1	few	NA
CASSVWSLGRDEQFF	TGTGCCAGCAGCGTATGGTCCCTTGGGAGGGATGAGCAGTTCTTC	TRBJ2-1	TRBV9	NA	TRBD2
CASSEVAFYEQYF	TGTGCCAGCAGCGAGGTAGCGTTTTACGAGCAGTACTTC	TRBJ2-7	TRBV6-6	NA	NA
CASSENQGADTQYF	TGCGCCAGCAGTGAGAATCAGGGCGCGGATACGCAGTATTTT	TRBJ2-3	TRBV10-1	few	NA
CASSARGDSNPPQHF	TGTGCCAGCAGCGCCAGGGGGGATAGCAATCCGCCCCAGCATTTT	TRBJ1-5	TRBV7-9	NA	TRBD1
CASSGGLAGEREQFF	TGTGCCAGCAGTGGGGGACTAGCGGGAGAGCGAGAGCAGTTCTTC	TRBJ2-1	TRBV6-1	NA	TRBD2
CAIRTPSSYNEQFF	TGTGCCATCAGAACCCCGAGCTCCTACAATGAGCAGTTCTTC	TRBJ2-1	TRBV10-3	NA	NA
CASKGRGGNEQQFF	TGTGCCAGCAAGGGGAGGGGAGGGAATGAGCAGCAGTTCTTC	TRBJ2-1	TRBV6-1	few	TRBD2
CASSLLAGGPTDTQYF	TGTGCCAGCAGTTTACTAGCGGGAGGGCCAACAGATACGCAGTATTTT	TRBJ2-3	TRBV6-5	few	TRBD2
CASSAQAPGTRDQETQYF	TGCGCCAGCAGCGCACAGGCCCCCGGGACTAGAGACCAAGAGACCCAGTACTTC	TRBJ2-5	TRBV5-1	NA	TRBD2
CASSLAPPGLAGDWEQYF	TGTGCCAGCAGCCTTGCCCCACCGGGACTAGCGGGAGACTGGGAGCAGTACTTC	TRBJ2-7	TRBV3-1	few	TRBD2
CSSGLAGGGSDTQYF	TGCAGCTCCGGACTAGCGGGAGGAGGCTCAGATACGCAGTATTTT	TRBJ2-3	TRBV29-1	NA	TRBD2
CASSQDRGLSYTF	TGTGCCAGCAGCCAAGATAGAGGTTTGAGCTACACCTTC	TRBJ1-2	TRBV14	NA	NA
CSAVLGGSPEQYF	TGCAGCGCCGTGCTGGGCGGGAGTCCCGAGCAGTACTTC	TRBJ2-7	TRBV29-1	NA	TRBD2
CASSWGDLDFPGYTF	TGCGCCAGCAGCTGGGGGGACTTGGACTTTCCAGGCTACACCTTC	TRBJ1-2	TRBV5-1	few	NA
CASFSSSSKNIQYF	TGTGCCAGCTTTTCGAGCAGTTCCAAAAACATTCAGTACTTC	TRBJ2-4	TRBV6-2/TRBV6-3	few	NA
CASSQRDRGLSGKAFF	TGCGCCAGCAGCCAACGGGACAGGGGGCTTTCTGGAAAAGCTTTCTTT	TRBJ1-1	TRBV4-1	NA	TRBD1
CASHYTGSNGYTF	TGTGCCAGCCACTACACAGGGTCGAATGGCTACACCTTC	TRBJ1-2	TRBV7-9	NA	NA
CASSLGLAGDTDTQYF	TGTGCCAGCAGCTTGGGCCTTGCGGGGGACACAGATACGCAGTATTTT	TRBJ2-3	TRBV5-5	NA	TRBD2
CASRRSKDTEAFF	TGCGCCAGCAGACGGAGTAAAGACACTGAAGCTTTCTTT	TRBJ1-1	TRBV5-1	NA	NA
CASTRKRGQGLNEQFF	TGCGCCAGCACCCGAAAGCGGGGACAGGGGCTCAATGAGCAGTTCTTC	TRBJ2-1	TRBV5-1	NA	TRBD1
CASSPSLSSYNEQFF	TGTGCCAGCAGTCCCAGCCTCAGCTCCTACAATGAGCAGTTCTTC	TRBJ2-1	TRBV12-3/TRBV12-4	many	NA
CATSRDRGVRNTIYF	TGTGCCACCAGCAGAGATCGGGGCGTGAGAAACACCATATATTTT	TRBJ1-3	TRBV15	NA	NA
CASSLGGTGFGYEQYF	TGCGCCAGCAGCTTGGGAGGGACAGGGTTTGGTTACGAGCAGTACTTC	TRBJ2-7	TRBV5-1	few	TRBD1
CASSQDGTGEWGYEQYF	TGCGCCAGCAGCCAAGATGGAACAGGGGAATGGGGCTACGAGCAGTACTTC	TRBJ2-7	TRBV4-1	few	TRBD1